Given below is one TCR beta chain in context. The antigen remains undetermined. The record originates from a study of shared clonotypes between healthy human individuals. In the study overall: Three plates each covered CD4 naive and memory; CD8 naive two, CD8 memory one. Study outcomes and limitations: Among donors, the sharing of clonotypes was expected to be influenced by sequencing depth. The study found lower generation probabilities in non-shared clonotypes than in those shared by all four donors. What limited the represented genetic and exposure-history diversity was the small number of donors.

Sequenced by immunoSEQ multiplex PCR; TCRdb stores in-frame clones only, minus some. The sample has 500,000 to 550,000 clones, approximately 94% seen once. Trimming pared 1 base from V and 0 bases from J, leaving 10 bases between. The V gene's germline CDR1 is SGHAT and CDR2 FQNNGV. The CDR3 is 16 residues long. The receptor was derived from a woman aged 30 to 39 in good health. The chain is built from TRBV11-2 and TRBJ1-3; tentative D call: TRBD1 (5 bases). Sequenced input: naive CD4+ T cells sorted from blood. Regarding subset: CD45RA+ positively selected. This CDR3 is CASSLGQLVSGNTIYF. DNA for the CDR3: TGTGCCAGCAGCTTAGGACAGCTAGTCTCTGGAAACACCATATATTTT.